Presented here are 2 T cell receptor beta chains from one specimen sequenced in a study of cytomegalovirus exposure and HLA in healthy donors. The PCR contained 60 Vbeta and 13 Jbeta primers. TCRdb's copy holds only in-frame clones and misses some; the assay was immunoSEQ multiplex PCR. This sample has some 240,000 clones, with 80% to 95% found just once. The sequenced sample consisted of PBMCs. Receptors were obtained from a girl aged 2-9 years in good health and CMV-seronegative.

The chain has TRBV11-3 and TRBJ2-3; perhaps TRBD1 as D (5 bases). Germline V CDR1 and CDR2: SGHNT, YENEEA. The CDR3 contains 13 residues. V was cut by 5 bases and J by 6 bases, with 12 bases left in between. The CDR3 coding sequence is TGTGCCAGCAGCCAAAGCGCAGGGGATACGCAGTATTTT. This sequence encodes CASSQSAGDTQYF.

CDR3 loop: CASSLQGVEQYF. CDR3 DNA: TGTGCCAGCAGCTTACAAGGGGTAGAGCAGTACTTC. The chain couples TRBV13 to TRBJ2-7, with a possible D match to TRBD1 (5 bases). Germline V gives CDR1 PRHDT, CDR2 FYEKMQ (reference sequence). This CDR3 has 12 residues. V lost 2 bases, J lost 7 bases, and 9 bases lay in between.